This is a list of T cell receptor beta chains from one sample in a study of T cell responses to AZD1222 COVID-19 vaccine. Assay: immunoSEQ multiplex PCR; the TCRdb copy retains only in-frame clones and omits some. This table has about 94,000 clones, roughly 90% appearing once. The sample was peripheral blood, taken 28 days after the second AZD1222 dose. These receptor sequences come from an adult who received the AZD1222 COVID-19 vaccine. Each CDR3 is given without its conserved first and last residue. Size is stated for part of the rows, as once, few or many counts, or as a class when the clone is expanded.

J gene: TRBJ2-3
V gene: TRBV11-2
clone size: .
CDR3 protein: ASSWQRDTQY

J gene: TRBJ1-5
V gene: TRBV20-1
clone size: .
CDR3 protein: SAGQVQPQH

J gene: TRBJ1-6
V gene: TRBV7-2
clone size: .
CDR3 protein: ASSFSSQGSSPLH

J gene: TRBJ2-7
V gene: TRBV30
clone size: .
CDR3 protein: AWSVEGAGVYEQY

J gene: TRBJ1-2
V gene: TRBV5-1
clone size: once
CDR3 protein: ASSQGGDRGTGGYT

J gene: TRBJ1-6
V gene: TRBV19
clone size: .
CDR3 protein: ASSIVNSPLH

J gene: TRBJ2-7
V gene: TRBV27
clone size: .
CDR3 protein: ASSPGEARFYEQY

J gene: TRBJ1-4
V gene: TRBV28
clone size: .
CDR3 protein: ASRYRDNEKLF

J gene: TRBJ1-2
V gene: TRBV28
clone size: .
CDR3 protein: ASSAGTGLLRNYGYT

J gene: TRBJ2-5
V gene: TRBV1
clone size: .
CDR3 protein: TSSPQGGEETQY

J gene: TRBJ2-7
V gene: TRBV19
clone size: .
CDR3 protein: ASSIGFSYEQY

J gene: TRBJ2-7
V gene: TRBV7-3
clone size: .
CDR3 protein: ASSLSGGGTYEQY

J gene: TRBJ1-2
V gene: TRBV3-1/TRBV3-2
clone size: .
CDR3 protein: ASSQGTGVGYT

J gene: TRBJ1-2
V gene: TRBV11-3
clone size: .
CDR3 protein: ASSLGQGNYGYT

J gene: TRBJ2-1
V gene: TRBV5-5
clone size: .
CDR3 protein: ASSLIVSSSGRSLYEQF

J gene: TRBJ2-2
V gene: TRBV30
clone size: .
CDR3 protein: ACIVGLLEGGELF

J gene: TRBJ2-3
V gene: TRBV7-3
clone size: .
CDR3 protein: ASSLIGGGTDTQY

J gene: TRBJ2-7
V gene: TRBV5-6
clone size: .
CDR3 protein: ASSFRLAHAEQY

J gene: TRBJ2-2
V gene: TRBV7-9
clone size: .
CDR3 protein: ASSLMTLAGETGELF

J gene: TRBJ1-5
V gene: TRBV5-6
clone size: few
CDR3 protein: ASSLAGGGPNQPQH

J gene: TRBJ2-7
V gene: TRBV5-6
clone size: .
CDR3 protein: ASSLVAPDRGLTEY

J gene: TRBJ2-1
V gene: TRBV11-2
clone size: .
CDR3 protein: ASSPGLAVYNEQF

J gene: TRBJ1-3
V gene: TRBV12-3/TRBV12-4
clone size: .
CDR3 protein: ASGGRYLDTIY

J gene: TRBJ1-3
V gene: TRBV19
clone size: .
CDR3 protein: ASSIGSRAGNTIY

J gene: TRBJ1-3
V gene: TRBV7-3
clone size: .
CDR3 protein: ASSKGTESGNTIY

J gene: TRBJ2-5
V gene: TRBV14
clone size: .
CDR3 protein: ASSQQPGTQETQY

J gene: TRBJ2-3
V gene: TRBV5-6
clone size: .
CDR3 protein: ASSFATSGGTDTQY

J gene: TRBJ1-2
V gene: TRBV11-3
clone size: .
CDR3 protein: ASSLGPGENYGYT

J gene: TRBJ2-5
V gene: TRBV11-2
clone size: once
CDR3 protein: ASSLAPVTSGSQETQY

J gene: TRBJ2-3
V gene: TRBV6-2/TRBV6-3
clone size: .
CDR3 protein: ASSYRETDTQY

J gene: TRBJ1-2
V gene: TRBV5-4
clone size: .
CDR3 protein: ASSFWGGGRGYT

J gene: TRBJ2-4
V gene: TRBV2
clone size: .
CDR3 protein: ASSESGWIQY

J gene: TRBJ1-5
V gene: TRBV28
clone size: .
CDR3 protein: ASSSLTGGDQPQH

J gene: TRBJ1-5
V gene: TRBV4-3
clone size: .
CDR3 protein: ASSQDSGGSQPQH

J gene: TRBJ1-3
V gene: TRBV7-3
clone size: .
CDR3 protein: ASSSQGYSAGNTIY

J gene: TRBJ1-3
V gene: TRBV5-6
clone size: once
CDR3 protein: ASSLGQYSGNTIY

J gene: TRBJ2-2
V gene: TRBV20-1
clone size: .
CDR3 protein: SASSGGNTGELF

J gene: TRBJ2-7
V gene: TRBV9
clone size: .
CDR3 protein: ASSPTSGGYEQY

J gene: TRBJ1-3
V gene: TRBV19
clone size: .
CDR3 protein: ASSMTHSGNTIY

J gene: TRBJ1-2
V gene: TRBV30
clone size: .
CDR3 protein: AWKRDHT

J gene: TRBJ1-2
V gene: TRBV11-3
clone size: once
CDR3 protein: ASSLAGSPIST

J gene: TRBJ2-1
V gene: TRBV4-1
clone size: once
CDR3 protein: ASSQDIGSHEQF

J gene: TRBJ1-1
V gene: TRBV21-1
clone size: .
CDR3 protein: ASSKARQGMNTEAF

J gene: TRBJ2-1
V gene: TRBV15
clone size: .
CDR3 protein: ATDWGNYNEQF

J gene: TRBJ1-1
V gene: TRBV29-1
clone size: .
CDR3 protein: SVETRTGGTEAF

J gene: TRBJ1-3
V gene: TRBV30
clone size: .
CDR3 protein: AWSAADRNTIY

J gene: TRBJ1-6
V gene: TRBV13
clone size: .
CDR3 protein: ASSSLDRDSPLH

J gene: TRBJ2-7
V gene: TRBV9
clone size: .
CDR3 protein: ASSPMEGGAYEQY

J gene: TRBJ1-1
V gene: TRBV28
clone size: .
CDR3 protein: ASSQGTLGAF

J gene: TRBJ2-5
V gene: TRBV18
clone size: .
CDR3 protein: ASSPPGTSGGQETQY

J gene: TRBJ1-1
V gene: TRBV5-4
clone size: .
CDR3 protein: ASSPPLGVGDTEAF

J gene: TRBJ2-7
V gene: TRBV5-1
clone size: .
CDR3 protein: ASSYTRTGYEQY

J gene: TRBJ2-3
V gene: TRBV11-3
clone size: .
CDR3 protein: ASSLDLGLAGRGTDTQY

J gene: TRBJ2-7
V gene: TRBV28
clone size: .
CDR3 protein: ASSLDYEQY

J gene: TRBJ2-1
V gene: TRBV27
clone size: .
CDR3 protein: ASSISSGSYNEQF